These 15 T cell receptor beta chains share one sample of origin, sequenced in a study of Graves' ophthalmopathy and Graves' hyperthyroidism. The sequenced template was RNA, covering the TCR beta CDR3 region. A first-round RT-PCR used HTBI primers, followed by a second-round multiplex PCR. TCRdb re-analysed the multiplex PCR reads in MiXCR, keeping a single row per CDR3 protein. Of under 350,000 distinct CDR3 sequences in the sample, roughly 16% were seen once. Sequencing was done on a sample of peripheral blood. These TCRs come from an adult man with Graves' ophthalmopathy.

Many counts were recorded for this clonotype. The rearrangement joins TRBV12-3 or TRBV12-4 to TRBJ1-2; 7 bases align to TRBD1. This CDR3 has 11 residues. Germline trimming cut 3 bases from V and 12 bases from J; bases unmatched to any gene: 4. CDR3 in DNA: TGTGCCAGCAGTTTGACAGGGATTCACACCTTC. Protein product: CASSLTGIHTF.

In its sample, this clonotype was seen many times. The J gene is TRBJ1-2, the V gene TRBV5-1; 11 bases are a match to TRBD1. Germline CDR1 reads SGHRS; CDR2 reads YFSETQ. The CDR3 is made up of 16 amino acids. The trim removed 3 bases at V and 7 bases at J, leaving 11 bases unmatched. The CDR3 here is CASSSIMGQGDSGYTF. The DNA of the CDR3 is TGCGCCAGCAGCTCCATAATGGGACAGGGGGACTCTGGCTACACCTTC.

V and J are TRBV10-1 and TRBJ2-7; 10 positions match TRBD2. Germline loops: CDR1 WNHNN, CDR2 SYGVQD (reference sequence). This CDR3 is 16 amino acids long. With 5 bases clipped from V and 2 bases from J, the junction kept 9 bases outside the gene matches. The CDR3 loop reads CASSLAGEVSPYEQYF. For the CDR3, the DNA is TGCGCCAGCAGTCTAGCGGGAGAAGTAAGCCCCTACGAGCAGTACTTC.

At least ten counts were recorded for this clonotype. The chain combines TRBV29-1 with TRBJ2-7; TRBD1 agrees at 8 bases. Germline V gives CDR1 SQVTM, CDR2 ANQGSEA. This CDR3 is 13 amino acids long. Trimming took 5 bases from V and 3 from J; bases not matched to a gene: 6. DNA of the CDR3: TGCAGCGTTCCCGGGACAGGAGACTACGAGCAGTACTTC. This translates into CSVPGTGDYEQYF.

This clonotype appeared many times. The chain recombines TRBV12-3 or TRBV12-4 with TRBJ1-1, with D unresolved. The germline V and J ends were trimmed by 2 bases and 4 bases, with 8 bases remaining between them. This CDR3 contains 13 residues. The CDR3 DNA reads TGTGCCAGCAGTTTATGGCCCGTCACTGAAGCTTTCTTT. It encodes CASSLWPVTEAFF.

The sample holds many counts of this clonotype. This chain uses TRBV27 with TRBJ2-5; tentative D call: TRBD1 (5 bases). CDR1 MNHEY and CDR2 SMNVEV come from the germline V gene (reference sequence). The CDR3 is 13 residues long. Deletions cut 4 bases from V and 5 bases from J, with 11 bases between. CDR3 protein: CASSSRVPETQYF. DNA of the CDR3: TGTGCCAGCAGTTCCAGGGTTCCGGAGACCCAGTACTTC.

This clonotype has ten or more counts. This rearrangement joins TRBV7-8 to TRBJ2-7, with 7 bases that match TRBD1. V lost 2 bases and J lost 5; bases outside the gene matches: 6. The CDR3 totals 14 residues. Germline V CDR1 and CDR2: SGHVS, FQNEAQ. CDR3 loop: CASSLLQGRNEQYF. Written as DNA, the CDR3 is TGTGCCAGCAGCTTATTACAGGGGAGAAACGAGCAGTACTTC. Based on the CDR3 plus reference TRBV7-8 and TRBJ2-7, the full variable domain is GAGVSQSPRYKVAKRGQDVALRCDPISGHVSLFWYQQALGQGPEFLTYFQNEAQLDKSGLPSDRFFAERPEGSVSTLKIQRTQQEDSAVYLCASSLLQGRNEQYFGPGTRLTVT.

Ten or more counts support this clonotype. J is TRBJ2-5 and V is TRBV6-2 or TRBV6-3, with 9 bases aligning to TRBD2. With V trimmed by 4 bases and J by 5 bases, 14 bases remained unmatched. This CDR3 has 17 amino acids. The V gene's germline CDR1 is MNHEY and CDR2 SVGEGT. The CDR3 nucleotides are TGTGCCAGCAGTTTCAAAACTCTACTAGCGGGTGGGGAGACCCAGTACTTC. Translated, it gives CASSFKTLLAGGETQYF.

The table lists this clonotype with many counts. V is TRBV19 and J is TRBJ2-7; D is possibly TRBD2 (6 bases). The CDR3 covers 14 residues. Germline CDR1 is LNHDA and CDR2 is SQIVND (reference sequence). Trimming took off 7 bases at V and 3 bases at J, with 16 bases between the two ends. CDR3 coding DNA: TGTGCCAGTACCTCGGGTAGCGGAGACTACGAGCAGTACTTC. Amino acids: CASTSGSGDYEQYF.

This clonotype was observed at least ten times. This chain uses TRBV30 with TRBJ2-7, with D possibly TRBD2 on 5 matching bases. Trimming took 2 bases from V and 12 from J, leaving 17 bases between them. This CDR3 spans 12 amino acids. Germline V gives CDR1 GTSNPN, CDR2 SVGIG (reference sequence). For the CDR3, the DNA is TGTGCCTGGAGTCGTGACGGAGGAAGTGCGTACTTC. It specifies CAWSRDGGSAYF.

This rearrangement joins TRBV28 to TRBJ1-5; D remains ambiguous. V gave up 2 bases and J gave up 4 bases, with 6 bases separating them. Germline V CDR1 and CDR2: MDHEN, SYDVKM. This CDR3 spans 13 amino acids. The CDR3 region has the DNA TGTGCCAGCAGTTTAAACCAGAATCAGCCCCAGCATTTT. It yields the protein CASSLNQNQPQHF.

In its sample, this clonotype was seen many times. The V and J genes are TRBV7-2 and TRBJ2-7, with D hard to call. Germline V gene data show CDR1 as SGHTA and CDR2 as FQGNSA. The CDR3 consists of 11 residues. V was trimmed by 5 bases and J by 5 bases, leaving 7 bases between them. This CDR3 is CASSQKHEQYF. CDR3 in DNA: TGTGCCAGCAGCCAGAAGCACGAGCAGTACTTC.

This clonotype was recorded many times. This chain connects TRBV20-1 to TRBJ2-7; TRBD2 might be the D (6 bases). V lost 3 bases and J lost 2, with 14 bases in between. Germline-derived CDR1 and CDR2 are DFQATT and SNEGSKA (reference sequence). The CDR3 loop spans 14 amino acids. CDR3 sequence reads: CSASPRRDAYEQYF. In DNA, the CDR3 is TGCAGTGCTAGCCCCCGGCGGGATGCCTACGAGCAGTACTTC.

This clonotype was recorded at least ten times. This CDR3 is CASGPFEAFF. CDR3 in DNA: TGTGCCAGCGGACCGTTTGAAGCTTTCTTT. This sequence joins TRBV28 and TRBJ1-1; unclear D gene. Germline lookup yields CDR1 MDHEN and CDR2 SYDVKM. The CDR3 contains 10 residues. The V gene lost 8 bases and the J gene lost 7 bases, with 8 bases spanning the gap. The full variable domain, its missing parts supplied by reference TRBV28 and TRBJ1-1, is DVKVTQSSRYLVKRTGEKVFLECVQDMDHENMFWYRQDPGLGLRLIYFSYDVKMKEKGDIPEGYSVSREKKERFSLILESASTNQTSMYLCASGPFEAFFGQGTRLTVV.

This clonotype occurred once. The CDR3, as DNA: TGTGCCTGGGATACAGGGCGTGCTTTCTTT. It specifies CAWDTGRAFF. V and J are TRBV30 and TRBJ1-1, with D possibly being TRBD1 (6 bases). Trimming took off 5 bases at V and 11 bases at J, with 12 bases between the two ends. The germline V gene has CDR1 GTSNPN and CDR2 SVGIG (reference sequence). This CDR3 comprises 10 residues. Variable domain in full (rest from reference TRBV30 and TRBJ1-1): SQTIHQWPATLVQPVGSPLSLECTVEGTSNPNLYWYRQAAGRGLQLLFYSVGIGQISSEVPQNLSASRPQDRQFILSSKKLLLSDSGFYLCAWDTGRAFFGQGTRLTVV.